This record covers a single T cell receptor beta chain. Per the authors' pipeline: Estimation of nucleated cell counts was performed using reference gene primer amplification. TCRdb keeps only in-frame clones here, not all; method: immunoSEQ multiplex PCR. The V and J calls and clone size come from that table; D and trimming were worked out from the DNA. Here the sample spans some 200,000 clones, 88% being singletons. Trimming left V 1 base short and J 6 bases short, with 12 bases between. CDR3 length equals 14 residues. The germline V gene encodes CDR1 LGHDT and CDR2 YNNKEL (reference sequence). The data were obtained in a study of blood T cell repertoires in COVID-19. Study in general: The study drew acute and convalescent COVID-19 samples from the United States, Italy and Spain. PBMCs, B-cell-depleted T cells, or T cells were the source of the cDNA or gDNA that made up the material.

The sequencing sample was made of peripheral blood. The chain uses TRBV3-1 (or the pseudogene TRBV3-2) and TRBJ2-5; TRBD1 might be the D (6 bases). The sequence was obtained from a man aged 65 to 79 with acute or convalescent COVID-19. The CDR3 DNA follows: TGTGCCAGCAGCCAAGTCGTAGGGGGTAAGACCCAGTACTTC. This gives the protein CASSQVVGGKTQYF.